This T cell receptor (beta chain) was observed in a study of vaccination effects on CD4 cells after COVID-19. Study conclusions and caveats: Limitations: small convalescent group and missing early post-infection timepoints.

Remarks on this clone: The antigen is not known.

V was clipped by 3 bases and J by 4 bases, with 9 bases between them. Germline-derived CDR1 and CDR2 are LGHDT and YNNKEL (reference sequence). The CDR3 has 13 amino acids. Method: immunoSEQ multiplex PCR; TCRdb's copy keeps in-frame clones and lacks some. The table includes approximately 30,000 clones, approximately 61% detected once. CD4+ T cells specific for antigen were expanded with viral peptide pools by the ViraFEST assay before sequencing. On roughly day 10 of culture, CD4+ T cells were separated out. The sequenced sample was CD4+ T cells from PBMCs cultured with HCoV-229E spike peptides, obtained before COVID-19 vaccination. The chain employs TRBV3-1 (or the pseudogene TRBV3-2) and TRBJ1-2; D uncertain. The sequence came from a human donor who received a COVID-19 vaccine. The CDR3 DNA sequence: TGTGCCAGCAGCCAGGGGAACATCTATGGCTACACCTTC. Its protein is CASSQGNIYGYTF.